A selection of T cell receptor beta chains follows, all from one sample in a study of cytomegalovirus exposure and HLA in healthy donors. Repertoires were generated with immunoSEQ multiplex PCR, while TCRdb's copy carries only in-frame clones and drops some. In the table there are roughly 180,000 clones, about 84% of which are singletons. Sequencing was done on a sample of PBMCs. The receptors derive from a man aged 18 to 29 in good health and CMV-seronegative. Both conserved end residues are part of each CDR3. The D gene is left open where the match is weak. The size field is filled for only some rows; it gives once, few, many or a size class.

j_call: TRBJ2-3; clone_size: .; v_call: TRBV7-2; d_call: .; cdr3_aa: CASSSSPTGGTDTQYF; cdr3_nt: TGTGCCAGCAGCTCGTCGCCGACAGGCGGCACAGATACGCAGTATTTT
j_call: TRBJ1-5; clone_size: .; v_call: TRBV6-1; d_call: .; cdr3_aa: CASSETPGQPQHF; cdr3_nt: TGTGCCAGCAGTGAAACTCCGGGTCAGCCCCAGCATTTT
j_call: TRBJ1-1; clone_size: once; v_call: TRBV9; d_call: TRBD1; cdr3_aa: CASSVEGTGLTEAFF; cdr3_nt: TGTGCCAGCAGCGTAGAGGGGACAGGGTTAACTGAAGCTTTCTTT
j_call: TRBJ2-7; clone_size: .; v_call: TRBV6-5; d_call: .; cdr3_aa: CASSYSWLPAYEQYF; cdr3_nt: TGTGCCAGCAGTTACTCGTGGCTCCCAGCCTACGAGCAGTACTTC
j_call: TRBJ2-1; clone_size: .; v_call: TRBV6-4; d_call: TRBD1; cdr3_aa: CASSPDRGFGNEQFF; cdr3_nt: TGTGCCAGCAGTCCGGACAGGGGCTTTGGCAATGAGCAGTTCTTC
j_call: TRBJ2-3; clone_size: .; v_call: TRBV6-5; d_call: TRBD2; cdr3_aa: CASSYGLGLADTQYF; cdr3_nt: TGTGCCAGCAGTTACGGATTGGGACTAGCGGATACGCAGTATTTT
j_call: TRBJ2-6; clone_size: .; v_call: TRBV19; d_call: TRBD1; cdr3_aa: CASWRGTGGGSGANVLTF; cdr3_nt: TGTGCCAGCTGGCGGGGGACAGGGGGTGGCTCTGGGGCCAACGTCCTGACTTTC
j_call: TRBJ2-7; clone_size: .; v_call: TRBV11-2; d_call: .; cdr3_aa: CASSTRGGQQVPQYF; cdr3_nt: TGTGCCAGCAGCACCCGGGGCGGACAGCAGGTTCCGCAGTACTTC
j_call: TRBJ2-7; clone_size: .; v_call: TRBV4-3; d_call: TRBD2; cdr3_aa: CASSQVGSGRPGYEQYF; cdr3_nt: TGCGCCAGCAGCCAAGTCGGTAGCGGGAGGCCAGGGTACGAGCAGTACTTC
j_call: TRBJ2-7; clone_size: .; v_call: TRBV21-1; d_call: .; cdr3_aa: CASALPSGRVHEQYF; cdr3_nt: TGTGCCAGCGCGTTGCCTAGCGGGAGGGTCCACGAGCAGTACTTC
j_call: TRBJ2-1; clone_size: .; v_call: TRBV27; d_call: .; cdr3_aa: CASSNWGESNEQFF; cdr3_nt: TGTGCCAGCTCTAATTGGGGGGAGTCCAATGAGCAGTTCTTC
j_call: TRBJ2-5; clone_size: few; v_call: TRBV4-3; d_call: .; cdr3_aa: CASSKVVGQETQYF; cdr3_nt: TGCGCCAGCAGCAAGGTTGTGGGGCAGGAGACCCAGTACTTC
j_call: TRBJ1-2; clone_size: .; v_call: TRBV29-1; d_call: .; cdr3_aa: CSGHQGSGNYGYTF; cdr3_nt: TGCAGCGGGCACCAGGGGAGCGGAAACTATGGCTACACCTTC
j_call: TRBJ2-1; clone_size: .; v_call: TRBV10-3; d_call: TRBD2; cdr3_aa: CAISEGAGGLSEQFF; cdr3_nt: TGTGCCATCAGTGAAGGGGCGGGGGGGCTTAGTGAGCAGTTCTTC
j_call: TRBJ2-4; clone_size: .; v_call: TRBV5-1; d_call: TRBD2; cdr3_aa: CASSLGLAEIKNIQYF; cdr3_nt: TGCGCCAGCAGCTTGGGTCTAGCGGAGATCAAAAACATTCAGTACTTC
j_call: TRBJ2-7; clone_size: .; v_call: TRBV7-9; d_call: .; cdr3_aa: CSSSRGDAYEQYF; cdr3_nt: TGTTCCAGCAGCCGCGGGGATGCCTACGAGCAGTACTTC
j_call: TRBJ2-7; clone_size: .; v_call: TRBV6-5; d_call: .; cdr3_aa: CASRVFRGLKEQYF; cdr3_nt: TGTGCCAGCAGGGTCTTTAGGGGTCTAAAGGAGCAGTACTTC
j_call: TRBJ1-5; clone_size: .; v_call: TRBV28; d_call: .; cdr3_aa: CASGLGVGGNQPQHF; cdr3_nt: TGTGCCAGCGGCTTAGGGGTCGGAGGGAATCAGCCCCAGCATTTT
j_call: TRBJ2-7; clone_size: .; v_call: TRBV6-5; d_call: .; cdr3_aa: CASSSARAQAYEQYF; cdr3_nt: TGTGCCAGCAGTTCGGCTCGGGCACAGGCGTACGAGCAGTACTTC
j_call: TRBJ2-1; clone_size: .; v_call: TRBV9; d_call: TRBD2; cdr3_aa: CASSFSGRTHNEQFF; cdr3_nt: TGTGCCAGCAGCTTTAGCGGGAGGACCCACAATGAGCAGTTCTTC